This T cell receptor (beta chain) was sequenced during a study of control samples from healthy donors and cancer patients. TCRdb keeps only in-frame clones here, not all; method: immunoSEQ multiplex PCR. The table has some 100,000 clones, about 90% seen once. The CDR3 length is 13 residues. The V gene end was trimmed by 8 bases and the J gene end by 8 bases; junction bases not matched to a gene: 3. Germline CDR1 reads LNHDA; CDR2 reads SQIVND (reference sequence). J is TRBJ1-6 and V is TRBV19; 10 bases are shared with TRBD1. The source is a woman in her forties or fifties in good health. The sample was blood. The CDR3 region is CASGDRGHSPLHF. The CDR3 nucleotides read TGTGCCAGTGGGGACAGGGGACATTCACCCCTCCACTTT.